Here is one T cell receptor (beta chain) with its context. Its antigen is not identified. Germline assignment: CDR1 MDHEN and CDR2 SYDVKM. This CDR3 spans 12 amino acids. The J segment lost 10 bases and the V segment lost 3 bases, leaving 2 bases of the junction unmatched. Unique molecular identifiers had been added to the TCR beta cDNA libraries. TCRdb redid the calling of the PCR reads with MiXCR, one entry per CDR3 protein. The sample includes roughly 540,000 distinct CDR3 sequences, around 31% of them seen just once. These data belong to a study of post-analysis software for immune sequencing data. Whole-study results and caveats: Significantly decreased normalized Chao1 diversity was recorded for multiple sclerosis patients relative to controls. About five TRBV segments occurring more often in patients than controls included TRBV5-6, TRBV5-1 and TRBV20-1.

The receptor's source is a girl younger than 18 with multiple sclerosis. The chain joins TRBV28 to TRBJ1-4; TRBD1 matches 7 bases. Sequencing input: blood. The CDR3 DNA reads TGTGCCAGCAGTTTTGAGGGGGCAAAACTGTTTTTT. It translates to CASSFEGAKLFF.